These 23 T cell receptor beta chains share one sample of origin, sequenced in a study of T cell changes during pregnancy in multiple sclerosis. This table comes from immunoSEQ multiplex PCR, and its TCRdb copy is limited to in-frame clones, with some not included. The table has about 93,000 clones, 85% to 95% seen once. Source: peripheral blood, taken after pregnancy. These receptors all come from a female donor with multiple sclerosis, enrolled in a pregnancy study.

The chain employs TRBV4-3 and TRBJ2-3; TRBD2 aligns across 7 bases. The germline CDR1 and CDR2 sequences are LGHNA and YSLEER. The CDR3 has 16 residues. After removal of 1 base from V and 0 bases from J, the junction contained 4 bases not matched to a gene. CDR3 region: CASSQARDYSTDTQYF. For the CDR3, the DNA is TGCGCCAGCAGCCAAGCCCGGGACTATAGCACAGATACGCAGTATTTT.

The chain carries TRBV7-8 and TRBJ2-1, with 11 bases aligning to TRBD2. Germline values: CDR1 SGHVS, CDR2 FQNEAQ. V lost 6 bases to trimming and J lost 2 bases; unmatched junction nucleotides: 3. The CDR3 is 15 residues long. The CDR3 DNA sequence: TGTGCCAGCAGTTATAGCGGGAGGGCCTACAATGAGCAGTTCTTC. This codes for CASSYSGRAYNEQFF.

The genes are TRBV4-1 and TRBJ2-1; 7 nucleotides align to TRBD2. The CDR3 has 15 residues. With 4 bases clipped from V and 7 bases from J, the junction kept 10 bases outside the gene matches. Germline CDR1 reads MGHRA; CDR2 reads YSYEKL. For the CDR3, the DNA is TGCGCCAGCAGCCCTGATAGCGGGTTGAGTAATGAGCAGTTCTTC. Its protein is CASSPDSGLSNEQFF.

This clone has a single count. The chain is built from TRBV4-2 and TRBJ1-4, with TRBD1 matching 9 bases. J was trimmed by 0 bases and V by 1 base; bases with no gene match: 6. This CDR3 is 18 amino acids long. Germline-derived CDR1 and CDR2 are LGHNA and YNFKEQ. The CDR3 region is CASSQGGTGLATNEKLFF. CDR3 DNA sequence: TGTGCCAGCAGCCAAGGAGGGACAGGGCTTGCAACTAATGAAAAACTGTTTTTT.

The chain has TRBV4-2 and TRBJ1-4, with D tentatively TRBD1 (6 bases). The V and J ends lost 5 bases and 6 bases respectively, with 13 bases between them. The CDR3 extends over 14 amino acids. In germline, CDR1 is LGHNA, CDR2 YNFKEQ. CDR3 loop: CASSRQVKDEKLFF. DNA of the CDR3: TGTGCCAGCAGCAGACAGGTTAAAGATGAAAAACTGTTTTTT.

This rearrangement joins TRBV5-6 to TRBJ2-5; a possible D gene is TRBD1 (5 bases). The germline V gene has CDR1 SGHDT and CDR2 YYEEEE. This CDR3 is 14 amino acids long. V lost 0 bases and J lost 5, with 11 bases in between. The DNA for the CDR3 is TGTGCCAGCAGCTTGGCCGCAGGGTCGGAGACCCAGTACTTC. This encodes CASSLAAGSETQYF.

CDR3 amino acids: CASSPLAVQETQYF. The CDR3 DNA is TGTGCCAGCAGTCCGTTAGCGGTACAAGAGACCCAGTACTTC. The chain uses TRBV27 and TRBJ2-5, with D possibly matching TRBD2 (6 bases). The CDR3 consists of 14 residues. V was clipped by 5 bases and J by 2 bases, with 12 bases between them. CDR1 is MNHEY and CDR2 is SMNVEV in the germline V gene (reference sequence).

The CDR3 here is CAWSVVRTSGGVTGELFF. The DNA for the CDR3 is TGTGCCTGGAGTGTAGTCCGGACTAGCGGGGGAGTTACCGGGGAGCTGTTTTTT. The V gene is TRBV30, the J gene TRBJ2-2; 13 bases are shared with TRBD2. Trimming cost V 0 bases and J 5 bases; bases outside gene matches: 9. Germline CDR1 GTSNPN, CDR2 SVGIG (reference sequence). The length of the CDR3 is 18 residues.

The chain has TRBV6-4 and TRBJ2-5; 8 positions agree with TRBD1. Germline V CDR1 and CDR2: MRHNA, SNTAGT. J gave up 0 bases and V 3 bases, and 6 bases lay outside the gene matches. The CDR3 loop spans 16 amino acids. The CDR3 reads CASSESGQANQETQYF. The CDR3 nucleotides are TGTGCCAGCAGTGAATCGGGACAGGCGAACCAAGAGACCCAGTACTTC.

A single count supports this clone. This chain links TRBV5-1 with TRBJ1-2; D uncertain. With 5 bases removed from V and 8 bases from J, the gap between germline ends came to 7 bases. This CDR3 is built from 10 residues. In germline, CDR1 is SGHRS, CDR2 YFSETQ. CDR3 bases: TGCGCCAGCAGGGGGAGCGGCTACACCTTC. Translation: CASRGSGYTF.

This rearrangement joins TRBV7-9 to TRBJ2-7, with 12 nucleotides matching TRBD2. The CDR3 covers 16 residues. Germline V gives CDR1 SEHNR, CDR2 FQNEAQ (reference sequence). Trimming removed 5 bases from V and 1 base from J; junction bases left unmatched: 6. CDR3: CASSRTSGALSYEQYF. The CDR3 DNA is TGTGCCAGCAGCCGGACTAGCGGGGCTTTGTCCTACGAGCAGTACTTC.

The chain employs TRBV30 and TRBJ1-1; tentatively, D is TRBD1 (5 bases). Deletions cut 0 bases from V and 5 bases from J, with 10 bases between. CDR1 GTSNPN and CDR2 SVGIG come from the germline V gene (reference sequence). This CDR3 region has 13 residues. The CDR3 sequence is CAWSVGRRTEAFF. The CDR3 DNA reads as TGTGCCTGGAGTGTGGGGCGACGGACTGAAGCTTTCTTT.

The chain combines TRBV10-3 with TRBJ2-3, with 9 bases lining up with TRBD1. The CDR3 is 15 amino acids. Trimming took 5 bases from V and 7 from J; bases not matched to a gene: 10. In germline, CDR1 is ENHRY, CDR2 SYGVKD. The CDR3 DNA is TGTGCCATCAGTTCCGGGACAGGGAAAAGGTATACGCAGTATTTT. Protein product: CAISSGTGKRYTQYF.

The chain has TRBV5-4 and TRBJ2-3; 8 positions match TRBD1. The germline V gene has CDR1 SGHNT and CDR2 YYREEE (reference sequence). The CDR3 length is 14 residues. V lost 4 bases to trimming and J lost 4 bases; unmatched junction nucleotides: 5. In DNA, the CDR3 is TGTGCCAGCAGCCGCCAGGGGGCGGCAGATACGCAGTATTTT. The encoded protein is CASSRQGAADTQYF.

The chain couples TRBV5-1 to TRBJ2-2; no definite D call. Trimming cost V 0 bases and J 0 bases, with 9 bases left between them. The germline CDR1 and CDR2 sequences are SGHRS and YFSETQ. This CDR3 is built from 16 residues. The CDR3 region is CASSLESYTNTGELFF. The CDR3 bases are TGCGCCAGCAGCTTGGAATCATACACGAACACCGGGGAGCTGTTTTTT.

J is TRBJ2-1 and V is TRBV7-3, with D perhaps TRBD2 (6 bases). V was pared by 4 bases and J by 2 bases, with 12 bases between. Germline CDR1 SGHTA, CDR2 FQGTGA. CDR3 length: 15 amino acids. The CDR3 DNA follows: TGTGCCAGCAGCTCAAGCGGGCCCGCCTACAATGAGCAGTTCTTC. Translating gives CASSSSGPAYNEQFF.

This sequence joins TRBV7-8 and TRBJ2-7; 9 bases line up with TRBD1. This CDR3 has 16 residues. CDR1 is SGHVS and CDR2 is FQNEAQ in the germline V gene. Trimming took 4 bases from V and 7 from J; bases not matched to a gene: 14. Written as DNA, the CDR3 is TGTGCCAGCAGCTGGGGGTACCGGGACAGGGATGGGGAGCAGTACTTC. Amino acids: CASSWGYRDRDGEQYF.

The rearrangement joins TRBV7-2 to TRBJ1-2, with 11 bases aligning to TRBD1. The CDR3 is 14 residues long. CDR1 and CDR2 from the germline V gene are SGHTA and FQGNSA. J gave up 5 bases and V 4 bases, and 3 bases lay outside the gene matches. The CDR3 loop is CASSWTGGGYGYTF. DNA for the CDR3: TGTGCCAGCAGCTGGACAGGGGGCGGATATGGCTACACCTTC.

CDR3 in amino acids: CASSLETTGIGNTIYF. In DNA form, the CDR3 reads TGTGCCAGCAGCTTAGAGACGACAGGGATAGGAAACACCATATATTTT. V usage is TRBV7-9 and J usage is TRBJ1-3, with TRBD1 matching 7 bases. The CDR3 sequence is 16 residues long. Trimming removed 1 base from V and 4 bases from J; junction bases left unmatched: 7. Germline values: CDR1 SEHNR, CDR2 FQNEAQ (reference sequence).

On this clone: Additional DNA sequences in this sample encode the identical CDR3. The J gene is TRBJ2-7, the V gene TRBV27; TRBD1 is a possible D gene (6 bases). CDR3 length equals 15 residues. The germline V and J ends were trimmed by 6 bases and 0 bases, with 15 bases remaining between them. Germline values: CDR1 MNHEY, CDR2 SMNVEV (reference sequence). The CDR3 DNA is TGTGCCAGCAGCCCGGACAGAGCTAACTCCTACGAGCAGTACTTC. Translated, it gives CASSPDRANSYEQYF.

The chain has TRBV15 and TRBJ2-7; D is possibly TRBD1 (6 bases). Trimming removed 0 bases from V and 2 bases from J, with 11 bases in between. This CDR3 has 15 residues. Germline CDR1 and CDR2: LNHNV and YYDKDF (reference sequence). CDR3 sequence reads: CATSRDLRDTYEQYF. The CDR3 region has the DNA TGTGCCACCAGCAGAGACCTACGGGACACCTACGAGCAGTACTTC.

This chain joins TRBV19 and TRBJ1-5, with unresolved D. The V end was cut by 3 bases, the J end by 4 bases, with 4 bases between. The CDR3 totals 12 residues. Germline CDR1 and CDR2: LNHDA and SQIVND (reference sequence). CDR3 amino acids: CASSIANQPQHF. The CDR3 nucleotides read TGTGCCAGTAGTATCGCGAATCAGCCCCAGCATTTT.

The chain couples TRBV5-8 to TRBJ1-5, with 11 positions matching TRBD1. The germline V gene has CDR1 SGHTS and CDR2 YDEGEE. V trimming: 4 bases; J trimming: 4 bases; junction bases outside the gene matches: 4. There are 15 residues in the CDR3. For the CDR3, the DNA is TGTGCCAGCAGCCCAGGGACAGGGGGGAATCAGCCCCAGCATTTT. The encoded protein is CASSPGTGGNQPQHF.